Below are 18 T cell receptor beta chains sequenced from a single sample in a study of control samples from healthy donors and cancer patients. Clones were read by immunoSEQ multiplex PCR, and TCRdb kept only the in-frame ones, dropping some. The table includes about 180,000 clones, almost 90% detected once. The material sequenced was blood. The origin of the receptors is a woman aged 50 to 65 in good health.

As to this clone: The same CDR3 also results from other DNA sequences found in this sample. This chain links TRBV19 with TRBJ1-5, with a weak D call TRBD1 (6 bases). Germline V lookup: CDR1 LNHDA, CDR2 SQIVND (reference sequence). The CDR3 contains 14 residues. Trimming pared 3 bases from V and 6 bases from J, leaving 12 bases between. The CDR3 region has the DNA TGTGCCAGTAGTATCGGCGGGGGGCGTCAGCCCCAGCATTTT. It codes for CASSIGGGRQPQHF.

This chain uses TRBV9 with TRBJ2-3; TRBD1 might be the D (6 bases). Germline V gives CDR1 SGDLS, CDR2 YYNGEE. The ends were cut back, 0 bases at V and 4 bases at J, with 9 bases in the middle. This CDR3 spans 14 amino acids. DNA of the CDR3: TGTGCCAGCAGCGTAGACAGGGCGGCAGATACGCAGTATTTT. This sequence encodes CASSVDRAADTQYF.

This chain uses TRBV25-1 with TRBJ1-6; 8 bases agree with TRBD1. CDR1 is MGHDK, CDR2 SYGVNS, per germline. The CDR3 length is 14 residues. The junction had 6 bases not matched to a gene; V was cut back by 3 bases and J by 11 bases. The CDR3 DNA sequence: TGTGCCAGCAGTGACCGGGACAGGAGTCCACCCCTCCACTTT. This encodes CASSDRDRSPPLHF.

This rearrangement joins TRBV7-2 to TRBJ1-2, with D maybe TRBD1 (5 bases). CDR1 is SGHTA and CDR2 is FQGNSA in the germline V gene. The V end lost 3 bases, the J end lost 3 bases, and 17 bases lay between the germline ends. CDR3 length: 16 residues. CDR3 in amino acids: CASSFSERQTYYGYTF. The DNA for the CDR3 is TGTGCCAGCAGCTTTAGTGAGAGACAGACTTACTATGGCTACACCTTC.

This chain links TRBV7-2 with TRBJ1-4; TRBD1 matches at 8 bases. The V segment lost 5 bases and the J segment 7 bases; nucleotides outside the gene matches: 6. The CDR3 length is 14 residues. From germline, CDR1 is SGHTA and CDR2 FQGNSA. CDR3 in DNA: TGTGCCAGCAGCGTACGACAGGGGACTGAAAAACTGTTTTTT. It yields the protein CASSVRQGTEKLFF.

The CDR3 here is CASSPTGTLNQPQHF. The CDR3 bases are TGTGCCAGCAGCCCAACCGGGACACTGAATCAGCCCCAGCATTTT. The chain recombines TRBV14 with TRBJ1-5; possibly TRBD1 for D (6 bases). The germline gives CDR1 SGHDN, CDR2 FVKESK. V was trimmed by 4 bases and J by 4 bases, leaving 14 bases between them. CDR3 size: 15 residues.

This clone was counted ten times or more. The same CDR3 can be traced to other DNA sequences in this sample. This rearrangement joins TRBV4-2 to TRBJ2-7; D is unclear. The germline V gene encodes CDR1 LGHNA and CDR2 YNFKEQ. There are 14 residues in the CDR3. Trimming took 4 bases from V and 1 from J, leaving 11 bases between them. The CDR3, as DNA: TGTGCCAGCAGCCCCGATCTAGGGTCCTACGAGCAGTACTTC. Translation gives CASSPDLGSYEQYF.

CDR3 in DNA: TGTGCCAGCAGTCCAACTAGTACCTACGAGCAGTACTTC. This sequence encodes CASSPTSTYEQYF. V is TRBV7-9 and J is TRBJ2-7; D is perhaps TRBD2 (5 bases). CDR1 and CDR2 (germline): SEHNR, FQNEAQ (reference sequence). The V gene lost 6 bases and the J gene lost 2 bases, with 11 bases spanning the gap. The CDR3 has 13 amino acids.

The chain joins TRBV7-6 to TRBJ2-2; TRBD1 or TRBD2 may be the D gene (5 bases each). CDR3 size: 18 residues. Trimming removed 4 bases at V and 1 base at J, with 19 bases between. Per germline, CDR1 SGHVS and CDR2 FNYEAQ. The CDR3, as DNA: TGTGCCAGCAGCTCCCAGTGGGGACGGGAACGGAACACCGGGGAGCTGTTTTTT. Translated: CASSSQWGRERNTGELFF.

The chain carries TRBV4-3 and TRBJ2-5; D call uncertain. Germline CDR1 reads LGHNA; CDR2 reads YSLEER. The V end lost 0 bases, the J end lost 4 bases, and 6 bases lay between the germline ends. The CDR3 loop spans 13 amino acids. CDR3 loop: CASSQDRVETQYF. The CDR3 DNA reads TGCGCCAGCAGCCAAGATAGGGTAGAGACCCAGTACTTC.

V gene TRBV19 combines with J gene TRBJ1-2, with TRBD1 matching 8 bases. The CDR3 runs to 13 residues. V shed 6 bases, J shed 5 bases, and the junction held 5 bases outside the gene matches. CDR1 LNHDA and CDR2 SQIVND come from the germline V gene (reference sequence). The CDR3 here is CASRFQGAYGYTF. The CDR3 DNA reads TGTGCCAGTAGATTCCAGGGGGCATATGGCTACACCTTC.

The chain joins TRBV5-1 to TRBJ1-3; TRBD1 might be the D (5 bases). Trimming took 4 bases from V and 4 from J, leaving 9 bases between them. Germline V CDR1 and CDR2: SGHRS, YFSETQ. The CDR3 contains 13 residues. Here the CDR3 reads CASSGGIGNTIYF. DNA for the CDR3: TGCGCCAGCAGCGGGGGAATAGGAAACACCATATATTTT.

The rearrangement links TRBV9 to TRBJ2-1, with D perhaps matching TRBD1 (6 bases). Trimming removed 3 bases from V and 4 bases from J, with 14 bases in between. The CDR3 covers 15 residues. Germline V gene lookup returns CDR1 SGDLS and CDR2 YYNGEE. The CDR3 is CASSGQATLYNEQFF. The DNA of the CDR3 is TGTGCCAGCAGCGGACAGGCGACTCTATACAATGAGCAGTTCTTC.

V usage is TRBV9 and J usage is TRBJ2-5; TRBD2 aligns across 8 bases. The V and J ends lost 6 bases and 4 bases, in that order; junction bases with no gene match: 5. Germline V gene lookup returns CDR1 SGDLS and CDR2 YYNGEE. This CDR3 comprises 13 residues. The CDR3 loop reads CASNPRGGETQYF. Here the CDR3 DNA reads TGTGCCAGCAACCCCCGGGGGGGAGAGACCCAGTACTTC.

The gene calls are TRBV5-1 and TRBJ1-2; a possible D gene is TRBD1 (6 bases). CDR3 length: 11 amino acids. V lost 4 bases and J lost 10, with 11 bases in between. Germline V gives CDR1 SGHRS, CDR2 YFSETQ. The CDR3 spells CASSIQGDYTF. The CDR3 DNA reads TGCGCCAGCAGCATACAGGGAGACTACACCTTC.

This clone was counted a few times. One junction end does not reproduce the germline sequence, and a read error may be involved. V gene TRBV3-1 (or the pseudogene TRBV3-2) combines with J gene TRBJ2-1; TRBD2 agrees at 11 bases. This CDR3 region has 17 residues. CDR1 and CDR2 (germline): LGHDT, YNNKEL (reference sequence). DNA for the CDR3: TGTGCCAGCAACCAACTGACTAGCGGGACGGGCTACAATGAGCAGTTCTTC. Encoded protein: CASNQLTSGTGYNEQFF.

The chain uses TRBV7-2 and TRBJ1-1; the D gene is possibly TRBD1 (6 bases). The length of the CDR3 is 13 residues. With 5 bases removed from V and 5 bases from J, the gap between germline ends came to 12 bases. Germline V lookup: CDR1 SGHTA, CDR2 FQGNSA. This chain's CDR3 is CASSTGGPTEAFF. The CDR3 DNA reads TGTGCCAGCAGCACTGGGGGCCCAACTGAAGCTTTCTTT. The full variable domain, its missing parts supplied by reference TRBV7-2 and TRBJ1-1, is GAGVSQSPSNKVTEKGKDVELRCDPISGHTALYWYRQSLGQGLEFLIYFQGNSAPDKSGLPSDRFSAERTGGSVSTLTIQRTQQEDSAVYLCASSTGGPTEAFFGQGTRLTVV.

This clone was picked up one time. This chain uses TRBV7-3 with TRBJ1-2; D gene uncertain. Trimming took 2 bases from V and 6 from J, leaving 10 bases between them. Germline CDR1 SGHTA, CDR2 FQGTGA. This CDR3 spans 13 amino acids. The CDR3 sequence is CASSLDRMDGYTF. The CDR3 DNA follows: TGTGCCAGCAGCTTAGATAGGATGGATGGCTACACCTTC.